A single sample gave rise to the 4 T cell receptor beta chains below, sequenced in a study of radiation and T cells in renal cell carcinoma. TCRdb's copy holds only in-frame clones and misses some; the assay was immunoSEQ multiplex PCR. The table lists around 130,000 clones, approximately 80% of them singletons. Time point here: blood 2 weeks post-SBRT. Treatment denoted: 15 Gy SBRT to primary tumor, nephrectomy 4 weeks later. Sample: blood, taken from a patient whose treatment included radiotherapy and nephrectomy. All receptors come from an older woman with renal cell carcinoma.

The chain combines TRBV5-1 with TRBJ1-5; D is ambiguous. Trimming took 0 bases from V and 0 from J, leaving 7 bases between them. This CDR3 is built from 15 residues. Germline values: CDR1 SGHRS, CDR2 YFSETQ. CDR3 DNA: TGCGCCAGCAGCTTGGACGGGGATAGCAATCAGCCCCAGCATTTT. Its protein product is CASSLDGDSNQPQHF.

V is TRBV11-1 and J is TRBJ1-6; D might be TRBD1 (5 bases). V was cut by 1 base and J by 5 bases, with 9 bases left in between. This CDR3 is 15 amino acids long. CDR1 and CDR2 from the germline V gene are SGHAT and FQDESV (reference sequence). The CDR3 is CASSLGGGDNSPLHF. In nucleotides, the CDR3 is TGTGCCAGCAGCTTAGGGGGCGGAGATAATTCACCCCTCCACTTT. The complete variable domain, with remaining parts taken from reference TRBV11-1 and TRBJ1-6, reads EAEVAQSPRYKITEKSQAVAFWCDPISGHATLYWYRQILGQGPELLVQFQDESVVDDSQLPKDRFSAERLKGVDSTLKIQPAELGDSAMYLCASSLGGGDNSPLHFGNGTRLTVT.

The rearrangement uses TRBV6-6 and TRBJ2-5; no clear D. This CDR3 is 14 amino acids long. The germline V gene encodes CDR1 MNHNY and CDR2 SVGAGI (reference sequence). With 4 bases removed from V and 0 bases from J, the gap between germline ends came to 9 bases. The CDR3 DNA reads TGTGCCAGCAGTTCGGCGGTCTACCAAGAGACCCAGTACTTC. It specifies CASSSAVYQETQYF.

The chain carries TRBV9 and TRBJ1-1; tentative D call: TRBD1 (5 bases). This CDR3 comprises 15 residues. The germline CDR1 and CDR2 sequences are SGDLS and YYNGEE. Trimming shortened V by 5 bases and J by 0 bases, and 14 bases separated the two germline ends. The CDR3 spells CASRDLRGMNTEAFF. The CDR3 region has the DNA TGTGCCAGCAGAGATCTTAGGGGCATGAACACTGAAGCTTTCTTT.